Following are 7 T cell receptor beta chains from one sample sequenced in a study of PD-1 blockade in classical Hodgkin lymphoma. Clones were read by immunoSEQ multiplex PCR, and TCRdb kept only the in-frame ones, dropping some. Among about 98,000 clones listed, roughly 89% were seen once. Each patient's relapse followed autologous stem cell transplantation, and brentuximab vedotin exposure varied. Sequenced here: peripheral blood mononuclear cells (PBMCs), sampled at baseline. The receptors come from a human donor with classical Hodgkin lymphoma.

The chain joins TRBV7-2 to TRBJ2-1, with 7 nucleotides matching TRBD2. Germline values: CDR1 SGHTA, CDR2 FQGNSA. Trimming at V came to 2 bases and at J to 8 bases, leaving 9 bases not matched to a gene. CDR3 length equals 15 residues. For the CDR3, the DNA is TGTGCCAGCAGCTTACCGACGACTAGCATACATGAGCAGTTCTTC. Protein: CASSLPTTSIHEQFF.

CDR3 DNA sequence: TGTGCCAGCAGCTTGAAAGGGAGAAACACCATATATTTT. Encoded protein: CASSLKGRNTIYF. V usage is TRBV5-4 and J usage is TRBJ1-3, with D uncertain. The CDR3 covers 13 residues. The V gene lost 1 base and the J gene lost 5 bases, with 7 bases spanning the gap. The germline V gene encodes CDR1 SGHNT and CDR2 YYREEE (reference sequence).

The chain is built from TRBV30 and TRBJ1-1; unclear D gene. From germline, CDR1 is GTSNPN and CDR2 SVGIG (reference sequence). The CDR3 length is 13 residues. Deletions cut 2 bases from V and 4 bases from J, with 11 bases between. In nucleotides, the CDR3 is TGTGCCTGGAGTCCGAAACCGGGCACTGAAGCTTTCTTT. This gives the protein CAWSPKPGTEAFF.

The V and J genes are TRBV6-5 and TRBJ1-4; TRBD1 is a possible D gene (6 bases). CDR1 is MNHEY and CDR2 is SVGAGI in the germline V gene. The V gene lost 7 bases and the J gene lost 6 bases, with 12 bases spanning the gap. The CDR3 extends over 13 amino acids. In DNA, the CDR3 is TGTGCCAGCATAGGGGGTACTGATGAAAAACTGTTTTTT. Protein: CASIGGTDEKLFF.

The CDR3 DNA sequence: TGTGCCAGTAGTATTTTACTCGGGGCCGGGGAGCTGTTTTTT. Amino acids: CASSILLGAGELFF. V and J are TRBV19 and TRBJ2-2; D might be TRBD2 (5 bases). Deletions cut 3 bases from V and 6 bases from J, with 11 bases between. This CDR3 is 14 amino acids long. CDR1 and CDR2 from the germline V gene are LNHDA and SQIVND (reference sequence).

CDR3 residues: CASSSGLGSTDTQYF. For the CDR3, the DNA is TGTGCCAGCAGTTCAGGACTAGGTAGCACAGATACGCAGTATTTT. J is TRBJ2-3 and V is TRBV7-3; 7 bases fit TRBD2. Trimming removed 6 bases from V and 0 bases from J; junction bases left unmatched: 6. The CDR3 loop spans 15 amino acids. Germline CDR1 and CDR2: SGHTA and FQGTGA.

J is TRBJ2-7 and V is TRBV27; the D is unclear. V dropped 1 base and J dropped 6 bases, with 13 bases sitting between them. CDR3 length: 14 amino acids. CDR1 MNHEY and CDR2 SMNVEV come from the germline V gene (reference sequence). The CDR3 loop is CASSLYSGTTEQYF. CDR3 DNA sequence: TGTGCCAGCAGTTTATATTCAGGAACTACCGAGCAGTACTTC.